Listed below are T cell receptor beta chains from one sample, sequenced in a study of blood T cell repertoires in COVID-19. Clones were sequenced by immunoSEQ multiplex PCR, and TCRdb holds only the in-frame ones, with some missing. The repertoire has about 260,000 clones, 85% to 90% of them found once; the top ten carry roughly 2.3%. The material sequenced was PBMCs or T cells enriched from blood (not recorded which). The receptors originated from a woman aged 18-35 years who had recovered from COVID-19. Each CDR3 is given with its conserved first and last residue. A D gene is named only where the DNA matches it firmly. Rows may omit the clone size; those that give it use once, few, many or a size class.

>TRBJ2-3|NA|TRBV6-1|TRBD2
TGTGCCAGCAGTGACTATAGCGGGGTGAGCACAGATACGCAGTATTTT
CASSDYSGVSTDTQYF
>TRBJ2-1|NA|TRBV11-2|NA
TGTGCCAGCAGCTTAAGCGTATACAATGAGCAGTTCTTC
CASSLSVYNEQFF
>TRBJ1-1|NA|TRBV12-3/TRBV12-4|NA
TGTGCCAGCATTTGGGATGGGGGGACTGAAGCTTTCTTT
CASIWDGGTEAFF
>TRBJ2-5|once|TRBV3-1/TRBV3-2|TRBD2
TGTGCCAGCAGACAAGGAGCGGGGGACGAGACCCAGTACTTC
CASRQGAGDETQYF
>TRBJ1-1|NA|TRBV11-2|NA
TGTGCCAGCAGCTTAGTTCACATCCTGAACGGGGACACTGAAGCTTTCTTT
CASSLVHILNGDTEAFF
>TRBJ1-2|NA|TRBV5-6|NA
TGTGCCAGCAGCTCCAGGGCTGGCTACACCTTC
CASSSRAGYTF
>TRBJ1-1|NA|TRBV2|TRBD1
TGTGCCAGCAGGATGAACCCGACAGGGTACGTCCCTGAAGCTTTCTTT
CASRMNPTGYVPEAFF
>TRBJ2-7|NA|TRBV7-2|TRBD1
TGTGCCAGCACCTCCCTAGGGACAGCCTACGAGCAGTACTTC
CASTSLGTAYEQYF
>TRBJ1-4|few|TRBV19|NA
TGTGCCAGTAACTACAGGGAGGGAACTAATGAAAAACTGTTTTTT
CASNYREGTNEKLFF
>TRBJ1-5|NA|TRBV11-2|TRBD1
TGTGCCAGCAGGGGACAGGGCGGCAATCAGCCCCAGCATTTT
CASRGQGGNQPQHF
>TRBJ1-1|NA|TRBV5-1|NA
TGCGCCAGCAGCTTGGATTCAGCTGAAGCTTTCTTT
CASSLDSAEAFF
>TRBJ2-3|NA|TRBV3-1/TRBV3-2|TRBD2
TGTGCCAGCAGCCACCTAGCGGGCTCTAGCACAGATACGCAGTATTTT
CASSHLAGSSTDTQYF
>TRBJ2-5|NA|TRBV6-2/TRBV6-3|TRBD2
TGTGCCAGCAGTGACCATGCCCGGGACTACAAAGAGACCCAGTACTTC
CASSDHARDYKETQYF
>TRBJ1-5|NA|TRBV19|NA
TGTGCCAGTAGTGTGCGAGATCCTCAGCCCCAGCATTTT
CASSVRDPQPQHF
>TRBJ1-2|once|TRBV6-1|TRBD1
TGTGCCAGCAGTGAAGGGGACAGAAACTATGGCTACACCTTC
CASSEGDRNYGYTF
>TRBJ1-1|NA|TRBV30|NA
TGTGCCTGGAGTGGGGCAGGGTCGGCTGAAGCTTTCTTT
CAWSGAGSAEAFF
>TRBJ1-4|NA|TRBV6-5|TRBD1
TGTGCCAGCAGTCCCGACAGGGGAGGGCTGTTTTTT
CASSPDRGGLFF
>TRBJ2-7|NA|TRBV19|TRBD2
TGTGCCAGTAGATCGGGGGGGAGGTCCTACGAGCAGTACTTC
CASRSGGRSYEQYF
>TRBJ1-4|NA|TRBV12-5|NA
TGTGCTAGTGGCCCGCCAGGGGCGACTAATGAAAAACTGTTTTTT
CASGPPGATNEKLFF
>TRBJ1-1|NA|TRBV6-5|NA
TGTGCCAGCAGTTACGGATCTTATCAGGTCACTGAAGCTTTCTTT
CASSYGSYQVTEAFF
>TRBJ1-5|NA|TRBV28|NA
TGTGCCAGCAGTCCACAGAATCAGCCCCAGCATTTT
CASSPQNQPQHF
>TRBJ2-5|once|TRBV13|NA
TGTGCCAGCAGCTCCGGTATTTTGGGGGGGACCCAGTACTTC
CASSSGILGGTQYF